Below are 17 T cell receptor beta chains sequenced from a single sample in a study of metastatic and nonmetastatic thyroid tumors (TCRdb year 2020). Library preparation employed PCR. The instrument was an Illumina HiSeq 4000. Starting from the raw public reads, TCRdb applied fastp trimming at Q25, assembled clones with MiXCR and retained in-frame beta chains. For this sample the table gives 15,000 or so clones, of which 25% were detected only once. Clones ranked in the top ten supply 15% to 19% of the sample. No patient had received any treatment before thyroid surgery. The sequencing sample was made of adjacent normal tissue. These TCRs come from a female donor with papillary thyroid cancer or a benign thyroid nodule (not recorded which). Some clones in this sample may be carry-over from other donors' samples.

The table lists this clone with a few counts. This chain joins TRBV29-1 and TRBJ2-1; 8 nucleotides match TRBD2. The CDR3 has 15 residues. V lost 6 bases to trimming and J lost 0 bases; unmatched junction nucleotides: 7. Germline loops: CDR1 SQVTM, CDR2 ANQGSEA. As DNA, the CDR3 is TGCAGCGTCGGTTTACTAGCGGCCTCCTACAATGAGCAGTTCTTC. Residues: CSVGLLAASYNEQFF.

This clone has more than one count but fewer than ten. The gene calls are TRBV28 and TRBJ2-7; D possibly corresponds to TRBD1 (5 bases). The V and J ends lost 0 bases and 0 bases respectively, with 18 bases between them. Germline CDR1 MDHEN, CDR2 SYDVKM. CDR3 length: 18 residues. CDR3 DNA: TGTGCCAGCAGTTTATGCGTAACCAAAGTTCAGGGCTCCTACGAGCAGTACTTC. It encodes CASSLCVTKVQGSYEQYF.

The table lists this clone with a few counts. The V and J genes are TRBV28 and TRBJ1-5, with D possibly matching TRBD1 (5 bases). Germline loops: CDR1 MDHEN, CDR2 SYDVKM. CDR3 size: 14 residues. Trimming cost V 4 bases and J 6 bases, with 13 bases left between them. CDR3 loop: CASSSLSGGQPQHF. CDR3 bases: TGTGCCAGCAGTTCCCTGTCCGGGGGTCAGCCCCAGCATTTT. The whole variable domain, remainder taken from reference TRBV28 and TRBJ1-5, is DVKVTQSSRYLVKRTGEKVFLECVQDMDHENMFWYRQDPGLGLRLIYFSYDVKMKEKGDIPEGYSVSREKKERFSLILESASTNQTSMYLCASSSLSGGQPQHFGDGTRLSIL.

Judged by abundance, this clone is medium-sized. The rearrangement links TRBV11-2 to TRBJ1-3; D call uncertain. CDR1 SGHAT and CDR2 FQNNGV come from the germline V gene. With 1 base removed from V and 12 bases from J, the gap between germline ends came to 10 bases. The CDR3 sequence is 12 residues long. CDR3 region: CASSLVGRIIYF. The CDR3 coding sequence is TGTGCCAGCAGCTTAGTCGGCAGGATCATATATTTT.

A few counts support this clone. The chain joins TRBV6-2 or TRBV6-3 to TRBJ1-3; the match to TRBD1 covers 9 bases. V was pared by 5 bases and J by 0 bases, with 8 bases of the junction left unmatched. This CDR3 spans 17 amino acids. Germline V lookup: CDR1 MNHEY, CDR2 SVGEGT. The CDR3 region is CASSQPGQGISGNTIYF. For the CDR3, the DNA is TGTGCCAGCAGTCAGCCGGGACAGGGAATCTCTGGAAACACCATATATTTT.

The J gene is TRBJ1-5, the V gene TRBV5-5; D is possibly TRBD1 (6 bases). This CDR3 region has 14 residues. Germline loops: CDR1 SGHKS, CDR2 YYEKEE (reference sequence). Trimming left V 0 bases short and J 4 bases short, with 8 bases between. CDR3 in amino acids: CASSLVGGNQPQHF. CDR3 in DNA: TGTGCCAGCAGCTTGGTAGGGGGAAATCAGCCCCAGCATTTT.

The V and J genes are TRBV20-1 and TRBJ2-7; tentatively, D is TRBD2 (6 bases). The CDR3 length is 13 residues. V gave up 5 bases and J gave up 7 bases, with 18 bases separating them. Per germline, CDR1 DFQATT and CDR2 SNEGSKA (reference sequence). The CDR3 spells CSAGAGGTGEQYF. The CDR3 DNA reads TGCAGTGCTGGGGCCGGGGGAACGGGGGAGCAGTACTTC.

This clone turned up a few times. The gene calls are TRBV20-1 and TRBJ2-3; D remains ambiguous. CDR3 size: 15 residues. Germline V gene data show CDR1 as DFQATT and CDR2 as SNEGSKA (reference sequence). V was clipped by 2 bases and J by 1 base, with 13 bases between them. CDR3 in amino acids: CSARNPGTGTDTQYF. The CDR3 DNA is TGCAGTGCTAGAAATCCGGGCACAGGCACAGATACGCAGTATTTT.

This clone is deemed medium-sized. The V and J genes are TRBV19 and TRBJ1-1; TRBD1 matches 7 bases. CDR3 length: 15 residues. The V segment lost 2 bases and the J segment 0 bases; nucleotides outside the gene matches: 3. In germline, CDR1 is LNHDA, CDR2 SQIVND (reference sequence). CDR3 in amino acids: CASSIQGGVNTEAFF. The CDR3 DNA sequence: TGTGCCAGTAGTATACAGGGGGGGGTGAACACTGAAGCTTTCTTT. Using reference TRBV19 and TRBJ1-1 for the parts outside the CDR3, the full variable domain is DGGITQSPKYLFRKEGQNVTLSCEQNLNHDAMYWYRQDPGQGLRLIYYSQIVNDFQKGDIAEGYSVSREKKESFPLTVTSAQKNPTAFYLCASSIQGGVNTEAFFGQGTRLTVV.

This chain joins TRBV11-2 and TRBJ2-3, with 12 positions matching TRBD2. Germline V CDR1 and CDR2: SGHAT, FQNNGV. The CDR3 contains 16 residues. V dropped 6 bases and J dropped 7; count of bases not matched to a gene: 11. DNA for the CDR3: TGTGCCAGCAGTTCCAGACTAGCGGGAGAGACGAATACGCAGTATTTT. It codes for CASSSRLAGETNTQYF.

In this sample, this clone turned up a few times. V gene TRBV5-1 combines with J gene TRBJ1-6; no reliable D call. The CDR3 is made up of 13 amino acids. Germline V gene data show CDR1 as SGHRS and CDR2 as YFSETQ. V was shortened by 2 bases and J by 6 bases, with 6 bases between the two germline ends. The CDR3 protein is CASSLESNSPLHF. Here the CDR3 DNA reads TGCGCCAGCAGCTTAGAGAGTAATTCACCCCTCCACTTT.

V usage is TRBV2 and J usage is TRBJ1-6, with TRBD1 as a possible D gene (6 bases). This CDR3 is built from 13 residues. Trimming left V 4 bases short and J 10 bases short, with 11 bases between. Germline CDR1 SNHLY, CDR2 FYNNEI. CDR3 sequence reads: CASSGGGKSPLHF. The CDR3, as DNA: TGTGCCAGCAGTGGAGGGGGGAAGTCACCCCTCCACTTT.

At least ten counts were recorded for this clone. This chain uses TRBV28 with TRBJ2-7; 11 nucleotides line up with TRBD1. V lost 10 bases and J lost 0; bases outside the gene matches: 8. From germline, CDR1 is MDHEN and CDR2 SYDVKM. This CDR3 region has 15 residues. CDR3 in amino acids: CATSSGTGGSYEQYF. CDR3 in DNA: TGTGCCACCTCTTCCGGGACAGGGGGCTCCTACGAGCAGTACTTC.

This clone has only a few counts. DNA for the CDR3: TGTGCCAGTTCCTACGGGTATAATTCACCCCTCCACTTT. Translated, it gives CASSYGYNSPLHF. The chain has TRBV19 and TRBJ1-6; D gene unclear. Germline-derived CDR1 and CDR2 are LNHDA and SQIVND (reference sequence). This CDR3 contains 13 residues. The V end lost 8 bases, the J end lost 4 bases, and 9 bases lay between the germline ends.

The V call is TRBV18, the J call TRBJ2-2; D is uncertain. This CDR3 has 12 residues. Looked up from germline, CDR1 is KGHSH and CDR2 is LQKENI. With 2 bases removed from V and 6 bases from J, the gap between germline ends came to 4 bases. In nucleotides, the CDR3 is TGTGCCAGCTCACCAGGTGCCGGGGAGCTGTTTTTT. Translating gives CASSPGAGELFF. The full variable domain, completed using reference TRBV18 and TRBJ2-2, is NAGVMQNPRHLVRRRGQEARLRCSPMKGHSHVYWYRQLPEEGLKFMVYLQKENIIDESGMPKERFSAEFPKEGPSILRIQQVVRGDSAAYFCASSPGAGELFFGEGSRLTVL.

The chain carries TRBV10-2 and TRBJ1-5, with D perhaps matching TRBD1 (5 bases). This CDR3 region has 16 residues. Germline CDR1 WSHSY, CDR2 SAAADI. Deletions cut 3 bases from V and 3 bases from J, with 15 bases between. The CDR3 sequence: CASSDDSQTFNQPQHF. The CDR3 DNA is TGCGCCAGCAGTGACGACAGTCAAACTTTCAATCAGCCCCAGCATTTT.

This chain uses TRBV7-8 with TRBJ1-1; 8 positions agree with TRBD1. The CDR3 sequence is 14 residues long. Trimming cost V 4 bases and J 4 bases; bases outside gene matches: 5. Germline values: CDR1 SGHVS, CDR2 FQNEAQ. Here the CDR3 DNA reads TGTGCCAGCAGCTCCCAGGGGGCTGTCACTGAAGCTTTCTTT. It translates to CASSSQGAVTEAFF.